This T cell receptor beta chain was identified during a study of blood T cell repertoires in COVID-19. Across the study: The United States, Italy and Spain were the sources of the acute and convalescent COVID-19 samples.

TCRdb keeps only in-frame clones here, not all; method: immunoSEQ multiplex PCR. The sample contains under 80,000 clones, 85% to 90% of which appear only once. This CDR3 comprises 16 residues. The germline gives CDR1 SGDLS, CDR2 YYNGEE. With 0 bases removed from V and 10 bases from J, the gap between germline ends came to 20 bases. The count of this clone is one. This clonotype was obtained from a woman at least 80 years old with active COVID-19. This chain links TRBV9 with TRBJ2-1; perhaps TRBD2 as D (6 bases). Source material: peripheral blood. CDR3 DNA: TGTGCCAGCAGCGTAGCACCCGGGACTCCCGTTGTGGAGCAGTTCTTC. It translates to CASSVAPGTPVVEQFF.